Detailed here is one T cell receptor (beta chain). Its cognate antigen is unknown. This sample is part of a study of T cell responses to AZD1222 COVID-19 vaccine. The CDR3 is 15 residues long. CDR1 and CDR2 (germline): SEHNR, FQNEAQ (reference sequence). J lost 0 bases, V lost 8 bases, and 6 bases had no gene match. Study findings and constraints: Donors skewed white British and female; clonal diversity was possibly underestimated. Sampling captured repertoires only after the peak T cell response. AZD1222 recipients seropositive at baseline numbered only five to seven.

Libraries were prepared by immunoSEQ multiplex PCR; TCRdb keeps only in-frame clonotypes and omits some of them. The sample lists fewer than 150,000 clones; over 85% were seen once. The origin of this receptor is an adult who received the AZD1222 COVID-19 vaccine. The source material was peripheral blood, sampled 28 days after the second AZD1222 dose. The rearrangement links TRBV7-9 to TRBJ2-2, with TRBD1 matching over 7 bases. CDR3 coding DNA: TGTGCCAGCTACCGGGACAGCTCGAACACCGGGGAGCTGTTTTTT. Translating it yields CASYRDSSNTGELFF.